Each of the 27 T cell receptor beta chains below was sequenced from the same sample in a study of beta chain features in type 1 diabetes listed by TCRdb under 2018. Libraries were built with the immunoSEQ multiplex PCR assay. The High Capacity cDNA Reverse Transcription Kit was used to reverse transcribe all of the isolated RNA, meaning that expressed TCRB transcripts were what got sequenced. TCRdb mirrors the immuneACCESS table, restricted to in-frame sequences. Some clones are absent from its copies; in checked studies, under half trace to an unresolved V gene, and the reason for the others is unknown. The sample profile shows fewer than 350,000 clones; 15% to 20% of them were found once. Roughly 0.045% of the sample goes to the ten largest clones. The sequenced material came from naive CD4+ T cells from blood. Sample cell subset or site, as interpreted from the label and publication: true naive CD4+ T cells. The receptors were gathered from a woman under 30 in good health.

The V gene is TRBV6-6, the J gene TRBJ2-2; 9 bases agree with TRBD1. V lost 4 bases to trimming and J lost 5 bases; unmatched junction nucleotides: 5. This CDR3 spans 15 amino acids. Germline V lookup: CDR1 MNHNY, CDR2 SVGAGI (reference sequence). CDR3 loop: CASSSPTGGTGELFF. CDR3 bases: TGTGCCAGCAGTTCCCCGACAGGGGGGACCGGGGAGCTGTTTTTT.

This clone was counted a single time. CDR3 region: CASRPWRSGNTEAFF. CDR3 bases: TGTGCCAGTAGACCGTGGAGGTCCGGTAACACTGAAGCTTTCTTT. The V gene is TRBV19, the J gene TRBJ1-1; D unclear. Per germline, CDR1 LNHDA and CDR2 SQIVND (reference sequence). This CDR3 is 15 amino acids long. V dropped 6 bases and J dropped 2 bases, with 16 bases sitting between them.

In its sample, this clone was seen a few times. This chain joins TRBV15 and TRBJ2-7; 8 bases fit TRBD2. The CDR3 length is 15 residues. The germline V gene has CDR1 LNHNV and CDR2 YYDKDF (reference sequence). V shed 3 bases, J shed 6 bases, and the junction held 10 bases outside the gene matches. CDR3: CATSSRSGLDGEQYF. The CDR3 bases are TGTGCCACCAGCAGTAGGTCGGGACTAGACGGCGAGCAGTACTTC.

This chain joins TRBV7-2 and TRBJ1-1; maybe TRBD1 (6 bases). CDR3 length: 13 amino acids. Trimming stripped 8 bases from V and 5 bases from J, with 15 bases between. Germline CDR1 and CDR2: SGHTA and FQGNSA. The CDR3 reads CASSSGTKTEAFF. DNA for the CDR3: TGTGCCAGCTCGTCTGGGACAAAAACTGAAGCTTTCTTT. The complete variable domain, with remaining parts taken from reference TRBV7-2 and TRBJ1-1, reads GAGVSQSPSNKVTEKGKDVELRCDPISGHTALYWYRQSLGQGLEFLIYFQGNSAPDKSGLPSDRFSAERTGGSVSTLTIQRTQQEDSAVYLCASSSGTKTEAFFGQGTRLTVV.

The chain links TRBV20-1 to TRBJ2-3; 7 bases align to TRBD2. Per the germline V gene, CDR1 is DFQATT and CDR2 is SNEGSKA (reference sequence). Trimming took 8 bases from V and 7 from J; bases not matched to a gene: 6. This CDR3 contains 11 residues. The CDR3 DNA is TGCAGTTCAACTAGCGATAATACGCAGTATTTT. Protein product: CSSTSDNTQYF.

This chain joins TRBV9 and TRBJ1-2, with a weak D call TRBD1 (6 bases). Trimming took off 3 bases at V and 2 bases at J, with 11 bases between the two ends. Germline values: CDR1 SGDLS, CDR2 YYNGEE. This CDR3 contains 14 residues. The chain's CDR3 is CASSDPTGNYGYTF. As DNA, the CDR3 is TGTGCCAGCAGCGACCCTACAGGGAACTATGGCTACACCTTC.

The chain recombines TRBV4-1 with TRBJ1-2; no reliable D call. This CDR3 has 15 residues. In germline, CDR1 is MGHRA, CDR2 YSYEKL. V lost 4 bases, J lost 4 bases, and 16 bases lay in between. CDR3: CASSLQALNIYGYTF. As DNA, the CDR3 is TGCGCCAGCAGCCTCCAGGCGTTAAATATCTATGGCTACACCTTC.

This chain links TRBV29-1 with TRBJ2-2; 8 bases map to TRBD1. This CDR3 has 15 residues. Losses at the gene ends were 5 bases for V and 2 bases for J; bases not matched to a gene: 7. Germline V lookup: CDR1 SQVTM, CDR2 ANQGSEA. CDR3 nucleotides: TGCAGCGTTCGGGAGTCAGGGGGCAACACCGGGGAGCTGTTTTTT. This gives the protein CSVRESGGNTGELFF.

The V call is TRBV9, the J call TRBJ1-2; no firm D call. The ends were cut back, 0 bases at V and 4 bases at J, with 16 bases in the middle. The CDR3 consists of 16 residues. CDR1 and CDR2 (germline): SGDLS, YYNGEE. CDR3 region: CASSVGSAGGGYGYTF. CDR3 DNA: TGTGCCAGCAGCGTAGGGTCGGCGGGAGGAGGCTATGGCTACACCTTC.

The chain is built from TRBV5-4 and TRBJ1-2, with D hard to call. Looked up from germline, CDR1 is SGHNT and CDR2 is YYREEE (reference sequence). The CDR3 contains 14 residues. Trimming stripped 5 bases from V and 8 bases from J, with 19 bases between. CDR3 sequence (DNA): TGTGCCAGCAGTCCACGGTGGGGTGCGGGCGGCTACACCTTC. Protein sequence: CASSPRWGAGGYTF.

This clone was observed a few times. This chain uses TRBV5-4 with TRBJ1-1; 7 bases match TRBD1. The junction had 9 bases not matched to a gene; V was cut back by 6 bases and J by 4 bases. CDR1 SGHNT and CDR2 YYREEE come from the germline V gene (reference sequence). This CDR3 has 14 amino acids. CDR3 residues: CASTDRAASTEAFF. For the CDR3, the DNA is TGTGCCAGCACCGACAGGGCGGCTAGCACTGAAGCTTTCTTT. Full variable domain (rest looked up from reference TRBV5-4 and TRBJ1-1): ETGVTQSPTHLIKTRGQQVTLRCSSQSGHNTVSWYQQALGQGPQFIFQYYREEENGRGNFPPRFSGLQFPNYSSELNVNALELDDSALYLCASTDRAASTEAFFGQGTRLTVV.

There are a few counts of this clone. The rearrangement links TRBV11-2 to TRBJ2-4, with D maybe TRBD1 (5 bases). The germline V gene has CDR1 SGHAT and CDR2 FQNNGV. CDR3 size: 14 residues. The V and J ends lost 3 bases and 6 bases respectively, with 12 bases between them. The CDR3 here is CASSFDGHGNIQYF. Written as DNA, the CDR3 is TGTGCCAGCAGCTTTGATGGACACGGAAACATTCAGTACTTC.

This clone came up a few times. This chain uses TRBV7-3 with TRBJ2-7, with D uncertain. This CDR3 is built from 13 residues. Germline V gene lookup returns CDR1 SGHTA and CDR2 FQGTGA. Trimming removed 5 bases from V and 5 bases from J, with 13 bases in between. CDR3 coding DNA: TGTGCCAGCAGCATAATGGCCGGAGACGAGCAGTACTTC. Translation gives CASSIMAGDEQYF. The full variable domain, its missing parts supplied by reference TRBV7-3 and TRBJ2-7, is GAGVSQTPSNKVTEKGKYVELRCDPISGHTALYWYRQSLGQGPEFLIYFQGTGAADDSGLPNDRFFAVRPEGSVSTLKIQRTERGDSAVYLCASSIMAGDEQYFGPGTRLTVT.

This clone occurred a few times. The CDR3 bases are TGTGCCAGCAGCCCACAGACAGGGATGAACACTGAAGCTTTCTTT. Its protein product is CASSPQTGMNTEAFF. The chain employs TRBV7-3 and TRBJ1-1; 7 nucleotides agree with TRBD1. V lost 5 bases to trimming and J lost 0 bases; unmatched junction nucleotides: 6. CDR1 and CDR2 (germline): SGHTA, FQGTGA. This CDR3 has 15 amino acids.

The chain's CDR3 is CASSVVEIFTGELFF. The DNA for the CDR3 is TGTGCCAGCAGCGTAGTAGAGATATTCACGGGAGAGCTGTTTTTT. V is TRBV9 and J is TRBJ2-2, with a tentative D call TRBD2 (5 bases). This CDR3 region has 15 residues. In germline, CDR1 is SGDLS, CDR2 YYNGEE. V lost 0 bases to trimming and J lost 11 bases, with 17 bases between them.

The genes are TRBV4-2 and TRBJ2-6; the D is unclear. Germline-derived CDR1 and CDR2 are LGHNA and YNFKEQ. This CDR3 has 17 amino acids. V shed 0 bases and J shed 0 bases, with 9 bases lying between them. In DNA form, the CDR3 reads TGTGCCAGCAGCCAAGAGCGACGGAGCTCTGGGGCCAACGTCCTGACTTTC. Amino acid sequence: CASSQERRSSGANVLTF.

The chain links TRBV7-9 to TRBJ1-3, with D hard to call. Trimming removed 5 bases from V and 3 bases from J, with 8 bases in between. The germline V gene has CDR1 SEHNR and CDR2 FQNEAQ (reference sequence). The CDR3 extends over 13 amino acids. CDR3 amino acids: CASSRGVGNTIYF. The CDR3 DNA sequence: TGTGCCAGCAGCCGCGGCGTTGGAAACACCATATATTTT. Based on the CDR3 plus reference TRBV7-9 and TRBJ1-3, the full variable domain is DTGVSQNPRHKITKRGQNVTFRCDPISEHNRLYWYRQTLGQGPEFLTYFQNEAQLEKSRLLSDRFSAERPKGSFSTLEIQRTEQGDSAMYLCASSRGVGNTIYFGEGSWLTVV.

The table lists this clone with a few counts. J is TRBJ2-7 and V is TRBV30, with D maybe TRBD1 (5 bases). The V end was cut by 0 bases, the J end by 4 bases, with 10 bases between. There are 13 residues in the CDR3. Germline V gives CDR1 GTSNPN, CDR2 SVGIG (reference sequence). In DNA form, the CDR3 reads TGTGCCTGGAGTGTACAGGACACTTACGAGCAGTACTTC. Protein product: CAWSVQDTYEQYF.

This sequence joins TRBV5-1 and TRBJ2-7; tentative D call: TRBD1 (6 bases). Deletions cut 4 bases from V and 9 bases from J, with 23 bases between. The CDR3 contains 15 residues. Per germline, CDR1 SGHRS and CDR2 YFSETQ. DNA for the CDR3: TGCGCCAGCAGCCTCGACGGGACATCTACCGAGCGGCAGTACTTC. This codes for CASSLDGTSTERQYF.

This chain connects TRBV19 to TRBJ2-7; TRBD2 agrees at 8 bases. This CDR3 has 15 amino acids. V lost 4 bases and J lost 1; bases outside the gene matches: 6. Germline assignment: CDR1 LNHDA and CDR2 SQIVND (reference sequence). This CDR3 is CASSTFREGSYEQYF. Here the CDR3 DNA reads TGTGCCAGTAGTACGTTCCGGGAGGGTTCCTACGAGCAGTACTTC. The variable domain in full, with the rest retrieved from reference TRBV19 and TRBJ2-7, is DGGITQSPKYLFRKEGQNVTLSCEQNLNHDAMYWYRQDPGQGLRLIYYSQIVNDFQKGDIAEGYSVSREKKESFPLTVTSAQKNPTAFYLCASSTFREGSYEQYFGPGTRLTVT.

In DNA form, the CDR3 reads TGTGCCAGCAGTGAACCGGATGGCTACACCTTC. It is translated as CASSEPDGYTF. This chain connects TRBV2 to TRBJ1-2; no reliable D call. Trimming shortened V by 2 bases and J by 6 bases, and 4 bases separated the two germline ends. The CDR3 length is 11 residues. Germline CDR1 SNHLY, CDR2 FYNNEI.

V is TRBV30 and J is TRBJ1-2; D is unclear. Trimming shortened V by 1 base and J by 6 bases, and 9 bases separated the two germline ends. Germline V gene sequence: CDR1 GTSNPN, CDR2 SVGIG (reference sequence). This CDR3 contains 12 residues. The CDR3 reads CAWSGSGDGYTF. The CDR3 DNA is TGTGCCTGGAGTGGGTCAGGCGATGGCTACACCTTC.

As for this clone: At one end, the junction sequence differs from germline, possibly due to a read error. The chain is built from TRBV2 and TRBJ2-5, with D perhaps matching TRBD2 (5 bases). CDR3 length equals 13 residues. The V gene's germline CDR1 is SNHLY and CDR2 FYNNEI. Written as DNA, the CDR3 is TGTGCCAGCCGTGACGGGGATGCTGAGACCCAGTACTTC. Protein product: CASRDGDAETQYF.

The V gene is TRBV5-1, the J gene TRBJ2-3; tentative D call: TRBD1 (6 bases). This CDR3 is 15 amino acids long. Germline CDR1 reads SGHRS; CDR2 reads YFSETQ. V dropped 2 bases and J dropped 2 bases, with 12 bases sitting between them. The DNA of the CDR3 is TGCGCCAGCAGCTTTCGCAGGGGTGCCACAGATACGCAGTATTTT. This encodes CASSFRRGATDTQYF.

This chain uses TRBV5-1 with TRBJ2-2; TRBD2 matches 11 bases. The CDR3 is 14 residues long. The germline CDR1 and CDR2 sequences are SGHRS and YFSETQ. J was trimmed by 5 bases and V by 6 bases; bases with no gene match: 3. In nucleotides, the CDR3 is TGCGCCAGCAAGGGGACTAGCGGTACCGGGGAGCTGTTTTTT. Residues: CASKGTSGTGELFF.

This clone was seen more than once but under ten times. The chain couples TRBV5-1 to TRBJ2-5; TRBD2 is a possible D gene (6 bases). CDR3 size: 13 residues. V was pared by 4 bases and J by 5 bases, with 12 bases between. The germline CDR1 and CDR2 sequences are SGHRS and YFSETQ. The CDR3 protein is CASSPELAETQYF. The CDR3 region has the DNA TGCGCCAGCAGCCCGGAGCTAGCGGAGACCCAGTACTTC.

This chain uses TRBV30 with TRBJ2-1; D is perhaps TRBD1 (5 bases). This CDR3 is 13 amino acids long. V was pared by 2 bases and J by 6 bases, with 11 bases between. CDR1 GTSNPN and CDR2 SVGIG come from the germline V gene (reference sequence). The CDR3 here is CAWSWGPSNEQFF. The CDR3 DNA sequence: TGTGCCTGGAGTTGGGGCCCCTCCAATGAGCAGTTCTTC. Full variable domain (missing parts from reference TRBV30 and TRBJ2-1): SQTIHQWPATLVQPVGSPLSLECTVEGTSNPNLYWYRQAAGRGLQLLFYSVGIGQISSEVPQNLSASRPQDRQFILSSKKLLLSDSGFYLCAWSWGPSNEQFFGPGTRLTVL.